The 19 T cell receptor beta chains presented below share a single source sample, sequenced in a study of blood T cell repertoires in COVID-19. The method was immunoSEQ multiplex PCR; TCRdb's version includes in-frame clones alone and lacks a portion of them. The table lists roughly 250,000 clones, 70% to 90% of them singletons. Material for sequencing was PBMCs or T cells enriched from blood (not recorded which). These receptors all stem from a man aged 45-65 years who had been exposed to COVID-19.

The chain links TRBV4-1 to TRBJ2-1; 7 positions match TRBD1. Germline V gene lookup returns CDR1 MGHRA and CDR2 YSYEKL. This CDR3 spans 12 amino acids. V gave up 4 bases and J gave up 14 bases; unmatched junction bases: 8. CDR3: CASSRRTQGEFF. CDR3 DNA: TGCGCCAGCAGCCGCAGGACCCAGGGGGAGTTCTTC.

The chain couples TRBV5-1 to TRBJ2-7; 8 bases map to TRBD1. The ends lost 6 bases at V and 6 bases at J; junction bases unmatched: 20. The CDR3 length is 17 residues. In germline, CDR1 is SGHRS, CDR2 YFSETQ. The CDR3 here is CASTDSAIQGAGGEQYF. CDR3 DNA sequence: TGCGCCAGCACCGATTCAGCCATCCAGGGGGCTGGTGGCGAGCAGTACTTC.

The table lists this clone with a count of one. The chain uses TRBV16 and TRBJ1-3; unclear D gene. Trimming removed 4 bases at V and 0 bases at J, with 7 bases between. Germline V lookup: CDR1 KGHSY, CDR2 FQNENV. This CDR3 comprises 14 residues. CDR3 sequence: CASSRPHSGNTIYF. The CDR3 DNA follows: TGTGCCAGCAGCCGGCCACACTCTGGAAACACCATATATTTT.

The J gene is TRBJ1-5, the V gene TRBV5-5; 8 nucleotides line up with TRBD1. This CDR3 contains 16 residues. J gave up 5 bases and V 3 bases, and 10 bases lay outside the gene matches. In germline, CDR1 is SGHKS, CDR2 YYEKEE (reference sequence). The CDR3: CASSSQGARHHQPQHF. The CDR3 DNA follows: TGTGCCAGCAGCTCGCAGGGGGCGAGACATCATCAGCCCCAGCATTTT.

The chain employs TRBV29-1 and TRBJ1-3; no clear D gene. Germline lookup yields CDR1 SQVTM and CDR2 ANQGSEA. The V and J ends lost 0 bases and 0 bases respectively, with 12 bases between them. This CDR3 contains 16 residues. Written as DNA, the CDR3 is TGCAGCGTTGAAGAGATGGGCAGTCCCTCTGGAAACACCATATATTTT. Translated: CSVEEMGSPSGNTIYF.

The genes are TRBV4-2 and TRBJ1-2; possible D gene TRBD1, 5 bases. The germline gives CDR1 LGHNA, CDR2 YNFKEQ. V lost 3 bases, J lost 0 bases, and 17 bases lay in between. This CDR3 is built from 17 residues. In DNA, the CDR3 is TGTGCCAGCAGCCAGTCGGGGGGGAGAACCGCTAACTATGGCTACACCTTC. Translated, it gives CASSQSGGRTANYGYTF.

The rearrangement uses TRBV10-3 and TRBJ2-3, with D maybe TRBD2 (5 bases). Looked up from germline, CDR1 is ENHRY and CDR2 is SYGVKD. Trimming left V 4 bases short and J 0 bases short, with 17 bases between. The CDR3 has 17 amino acids. The CDR3 DNA is TGTGCCATCAGTGGGAGGATTGGCGGATCTAGCACAGATACGCAGTATTTT. This sequence encodes CAISGRIGGSSTDTQYF.

CDR3 nucleotide sequence: TGTGCCAGCAGCGCCCCCACTAGCGGGGGAGCGGAGCAGTTCTTC. Residues: CASSAPTSGGAEQFF. The chain links TRBV9 to TRBJ2-1; 11 positions agree with TRBD2. The CDR3 contains 15 residues. Germline CDR1 SGDLS, CDR2 YYNGEE. The V and J ends lost 3 bases and 10 bases, in that order; junction bases with no gene match: 9.

V and J are TRBV3-1 (or the pseudogene TRBV3-2) and TRBJ1-4, with TRBD1 identical over 8 bases. The junction had 3 bases not matched to a gene; V was cut back by 2 bases and J by 7 bases. The CDR3 covers 14 residues. The V gene's germline CDR1 is LGHDT and CDR2 YNNKEL (reference sequence). Here the CDR3 DNA reads TGTGCCAGCAGCCAACAGGGGGCAGGTGAAAAACTGTTTTTT. Protein product: CASSQQGAGEKLFF.

The chain combines TRBV19 with TRBJ1-1; D gene ambiguous. This CDR3 comprises 13 residues. Trimming took off 7 bases at V and 0 bases at J, with 9 bases between the two ends. Germline values: CDR1 LNHDA, CDR2 SQIVND (reference sequence). The chain's CDR3 is CASISVLNTEAFF. CDR3 DNA sequence: TGTGCCAGTATATCCGTCCTGAACACTGAAGCTTTCTTT.

The chain has TRBV6-1 and TRBJ2-3; TRBD2 agrees at 15 bases. This CDR3 is built from 16 residues. V lost 4 bases to trimming and J lost 5 bases; unmatched junction nucleotides: 4. Germline V CDR1 and CDR2: MNHNS, SASEGT. This chain's CDR3 is CASSGTSGGALDTQYF. CDR3 bases: TGTGCCAGCAGTGGGACTAGCGGGGGGGCATTAGATACGCAGTATTTT.

The chain couples TRBV28 to TRBJ1-5; 10 bases match TRBD1. The CDR3 sequence is 15 residues long. Trimming cost V 7 bases and J 4 bases; bases outside gene matches: 7. Germline V gives CDR1 MDHEN, CDR2 SYDVKM. For the CDR3, the DNA is TGTGCCAGCATGGTTCGGACAGGGGGTAATCAGCCCCAGCATTTT. This gives the protein CASMVRTGGNQPQHF. The whole variable domain, filled in from reference TRBV28 and TRBJ1-5, reads DVKVTQSSRYLVKRTGEKVFLECVQDMDHENMFWYRQDPGLGLRLIYFSYDVKMKEKGDIPEGYSVSREKKERFSLILESASTNQTSMYLCASMVRTGGNQPQHFGDGTRLSIL.

This chain's CDR3 is CASSFEENQPQHF. The CDR3 DNA sequence: TGTGCCAGCAGCTTTGAGGAGAATCAGCCCCAGCATTTT. The chain combines TRBV11-3 with TRBJ1-5; unclear D gene. The CDR3 is 13 residues long. V dropped 3 bases and J dropped 4 bases, with 7 bases sitting between them. Germline values: CDR1 SGHNT, CDR2 YENEEA.

V and J are TRBV27 and TRBJ2-1; TRBD2 matches at 13 bases. Germline CDR1 and CDR2: MNHEY and SMNVEV (reference sequence). The CDR3 extends over 17 amino acids. J gave up 11 bases and V 6 bases, and 16 bases lay outside the gene matches. The CDR3 nucleotides are TGTGCCAGCAGCCTACTAGCGACTAGCGGGAGGAGTCGTAAGCAGTTCTTC. Its translation is CASSLLATSGRSRKQFF.

V gene TRBV24-1 combines with J gene TRBJ1-1; D is uncertain. This CDR3 has 13 amino acids. Trimming removed 2 bases at V and 1 base at J, with 4 bases between. CDR1 is KGHDR, CDR2 SFDVKD, per germline. CDR3 loop: CATSDWANTEAFF. The CDR3 region has the DNA TGTGCCACCAGTGATTGGGCGAACACTGAAGCTTTCTTT.

The chain combines TRBV5-1 with TRBJ1-2; 7 bases are shared with TRBD1. The CDR3 runs 15 residues. V lost 0 bases to trimming and J lost 6 bases; unmatched junction nucleotides: 8. Germline CDR1 is SGHRS and CDR2 is YFSETQ. Here the CDR3 DNA reads TGCGCCAGCAGCTTGGAGGGCAGGGGGGTTGATGGCTACACCTTC. It encodes CASSLEGRGVDGYTF.

The chain employs TRBV21-1 and TRBJ2-1; the table's TRBD2 call for D was not verified on the DNA. TRBV21-1 is deemed a pseudogene. The CDR3 has 17 amino acids. The CDR3 region is CASSKAQLAGGNNEQFF. The CDR3 DNA sequence: TGTGCCAGCAGCAAAGCCCAACTAGCGGGAGGGAACAATGAGCAGTTCTTC.

V gene TRBV7-9 combines with J gene TRBJ2-3, with a tentative D call TRBD2 (5 bases). The CDR3 covers 15 residues. The germline V gene encodes CDR1 SEHNR and CDR2 FQNEAQ (reference sequence). V gave up 6 bases and J gave up 9 bases, with 22 bases separating them. CDR3 DNA sequence: TGTGCCAGCAGACCACCCGGTGCTAGCCGAGTCACGCAGTATTTT. It yields the protein CASRPPGASRVTQYF.

This clone was seen more than once but under ten times. This chain uses TRBV18 with TRBJ2-7; D gene uncertain. Germline lookup yields CDR1 KGHSH and CDR2 LQKENI. The CDR3 is 13 amino acids. Trimming left V 3 bases short and J 2 bases short, with 8 bases between. In DNA, the CDR3 is TGTGCCAGCTCACCTAGTCGCGCCTACGAGCAGTACGTC. It encodes CASSPSRAYEQYV.